Shown below are 14 T cell receptor beta chains from a single sample sequenced in a study of identical twins. MiXCR, applied by TCRdb to the 5' RACE reads, yields one record per CDR3 protein. The table has hundreds of thousands of distinct CDR3 sequences, 9% to 15% seen once. The same data also went into a second study, on yellow fever vaccine responses in identical twins.

Sequenced material: PBMCs. Source of these receptors: a young woman in good health.

The sample holds many counts of this clonotype. The V gene is TRBV10-3, the J gene TRBJ1-4, with no clear D. CDR1 and CDR2 (germline): ENHRY, SYGVKD. CDR3 length equals 15 residues. Trimming removed 0 bases at V and 13 bases at J, with 18 bases between. The DNA for the CDR3 is TGTGCCATCAGTGAGTCGGCTACAGAGGGAGGACGACTGTTTTTT. This sequence encodes CAISESATEGGRLFF.

This clonotype was seen a handful of times. This chain links TRBV29-1 with TRBJ2-6, with D perhaps matching TRBD1 (6 bases). This CDR3 contains 15 residues. Germline assignment: CDR1 SQVTM and CDR2 ANQGSEA. V was trimmed by 7 bases and J by 3 bases, leaving 16 bases between them. The DNA for the CDR3 is TGCAGCGCCATGGGACACCCTAGTGGGGCCAACGTCCTGACTTTC. Its protein is CSAMGHPSGANVLTF.

The chain uses TRBV3-1 and TRBJ2-3, with a possible D match to TRBD1 (6 bases). There are 15 residues in the CDR3. Trimming cost V 3 bases and J 9 bases, with 19 bases left between them. Per germline, CDR1 LGHDT and CDR2 YNNKEL (reference sequence). In nucleotides, the CDR3 is TGTGCCAGCAGCCACTTGGGACACGACCCGCAAACGCAGTATTTT. Amino acids: CASSHLGHDPQTQYF.

The CDR3 DNA reads as TGTGCCACCAGTAGCAGGGGGGAGACCCAGTACTTC. Translating gives CATSSRGETQYF. The rearrangement uses TRBV15 and TRBJ2-5, with 7 bases matching TRBD1. With 6 bases clipped from V and 5 bases from J, the junction kept 3 bases outside the gene matches. Germline V gene lookup returns CDR1 LNHNV and CDR2 YYDKDF (reference sequence). The CDR3 is 12 amino acids.

This clonotype was observed many times. V gene TRBV4-1 combines with J gene TRBJ1-5; TRBD1 might be the D (5 bases). Trimming cost V 5 bases and J 1 base, with 12 bases left between them. Per germline, CDR1 MGHRA and CDR2 YSYEKL. The CDR3 totals 15 residues. The CDR3 loop is CASSIGGSSNQPQHF. CDR3 DNA sequence: TGCGCCAGCAGCATCGGGGGATCGAGCAATCAGCCCCAGCATTTT.

This clonotype turned up a few times. The chain joins TRBV11-1 to TRBJ1-1; TRBD1 aligns across 9 bases. The V gene end was trimmed by 5 bases and the J gene end by 3 bases; junction bases not matched to a gene: 16. CDR1 and CDR2 from the germline V gene are SGHAT and FQDESV (reference sequence). This CDR3 contains 18 residues. The CDR3: CASSECRDRVCRDTEAFF. In nucleotides, the CDR3 is TGTGCCAGCAGCGAGTGCCGGGACAGGGTATGTCGGGACACTGAAGCTTTCTTT.

This clonotype was seen more than once but under ten times. In DNA, the CDR3 is TGTGCCAGCAGCACCCGAACTTTCGGGGTGACAGATAGCAATCAGCCCCAGCATTTT. It yields the protein CASSTRTFGVTDSNQPQHF. J is TRBJ1-5 and V is TRBV7-8; D possibly corresponds to TRBD1 (5 bases). Germline CDR1 reads SGHVS; CDR2 reads FQNEAQ. This CDR3 contains 19 residues. The ends were cut back, 5 bases at V and 0 bases at J, with 23 bases in the middle.

There are a few counts of this clonotype. The V and J genes are TRBV20-1 and TRBJ2-7; D not resolved. This CDR3 spans 11 amino acids. CDR1 and CDR2 from the germline V gene are DFQATT and SNEGSKA (reference sequence). V lost 0 bases to trimming and J lost 10 bases, with 10 bases between them. The CDR3 loop reads CSARDLGHQYF. CDR3 DNA: TGCAGTGCTAGAGATCTCGGCCACCAGTACTTC.

This clonotype showed up just a few times. This chain uses TRBV12-3 or TRBV12-4 with TRBJ2-5; 12 nucleotides align to TRBD2. The CDR3 has 15 residues. V lost 6 bases, J lost 5 bases, and 7 bases stayed unmatched. CDR3 in amino acids: CASSQSGTSGETQYF. CDR3 nucleotide sequence: TGTGCCAGCAGCCAATCCGGGACTAGCGGGGAGACCCAGTACTTC.

This chain links TRBV18 with TRBJ1-2; D gene uncertain. V dropped 6 bases and J dropped 6 bases, with 11 bases sitting between them. Germline V gene data show CDR1 as KGHSH and CDR2 as LQKENI. CDR3 length: 12 amino acids. As DNA, the CDR3 is TGTGCCAGCTCTCTCTTTGGGGATGGCTACACCTTC. This codes for CASSLFGDGYTF.

This clonotype was detected only a few times. J is TRBJ1-2 and V is TRBV12-3 or TRBV12-4; no firm D call. With 3 bases removed from V and 3 bases from J, the gap between germline ends came to 8 bases. CDR3 length: 13 amino acids. CDR3 sequence: CASSLPPYYGYTF. The CDR3 nucleotides are TGTGCCAGCAGTTTGCCCCCCTACTATGGCTACACCTTC.

The genes are TRBV10-3 and TRBJ1-1; 7 positions agree with TRBD1. The CDR3 runs to 19 residues. Germline V gene data show CDR1 as ENHRY and CDR2 as SYGVKD. Trimming at V came to 3 bases and at J to 6 bases, leaving 22 bases not matched to a gene. Written as DNA, the CDR3 is TGTGCCATCAGTGATGGCCCGAAGACAGGGCTATCCCAGGGTGCTGAAGCTTTCTTT. Its translation: CAISDGPKTGLSQGAEAFF.

The chain has TRBV13 and TRBJ2-3; 13 bases line up with TRBD2. The CDR3 is 18 residues long. The V segment lost 4 bases and the J segment 3 bases; nucleotides outside the gene matches: 10. Germline CDR1 PRHDT, CDR2 FYEKMQ (reference sequence). CDR3 DNA: TGTGCCAGCAGCTCAACTAGCGGGAGGGCACTCAGGACAGATACGCAGTATTTT. This encodes CASSSTSGRALRTDTQYF. The full variable domain, rest sourced from reference TRBV13 and TRBJ2-3, is AAGVIQSPRHLIKEKRETATLKCYPIPRHDTVYWYQQGPGQDPQFLISFYEKMQSDKGSIPDRFSAQQFSDYHSELNMSSLELGDSALYFCASSSTSGRALRTDTQYFGPGTRLTVL.

This clonotype came up a few times. This chain uses TRBV10-3 with TRBJ1-1; D ambiguous. This CDR3 is built from 15 residues. Germline V lookup: CDR1 ENHRY, CDR2 SYGVKD. The V and J ends lost 2 bases and 0 bases respectively, with 10 bases between them. The CDR3 DNA reads TGTGCCATCAGTGAGACGTCACAGCTGAACACTGAAGCTTTCTTT. Translated, it gives CAISETSQLNTEAFF.